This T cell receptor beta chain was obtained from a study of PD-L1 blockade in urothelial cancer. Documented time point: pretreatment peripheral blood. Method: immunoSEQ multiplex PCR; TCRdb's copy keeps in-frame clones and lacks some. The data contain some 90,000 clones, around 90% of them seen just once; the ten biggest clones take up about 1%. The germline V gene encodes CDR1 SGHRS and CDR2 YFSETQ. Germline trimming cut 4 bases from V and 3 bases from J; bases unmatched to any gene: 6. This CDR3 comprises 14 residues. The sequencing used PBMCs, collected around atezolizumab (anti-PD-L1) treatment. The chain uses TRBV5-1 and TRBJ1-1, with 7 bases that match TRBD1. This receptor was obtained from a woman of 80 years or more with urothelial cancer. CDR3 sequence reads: CASSPGDRHTEAFF. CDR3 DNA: TGCGCCAGCAGCCCGGGGGACAGACACACTGAAGCTTTCTTT.